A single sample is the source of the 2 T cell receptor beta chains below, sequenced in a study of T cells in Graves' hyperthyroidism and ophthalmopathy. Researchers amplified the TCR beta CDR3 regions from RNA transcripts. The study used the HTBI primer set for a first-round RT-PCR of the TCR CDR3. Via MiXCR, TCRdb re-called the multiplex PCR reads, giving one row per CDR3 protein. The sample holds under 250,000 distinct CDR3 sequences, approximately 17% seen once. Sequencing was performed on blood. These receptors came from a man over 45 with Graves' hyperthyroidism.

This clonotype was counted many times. Here the CDR3 reads CASSWRGFGYEQYF. The CDR3, as DNA: TGCGCCAGCAGCTGGAGGGGGTTTGGGTACGAGCAGTACTTC. V is TRBV5-1 and J is TRBJ2-7; D tentatively fits TRBD1 or TRBD2 (6 bases each). This CDR3 has 14 residues. Germline assignment: CDR1 SGHRS and CDR2 YFSETQ. Deletions cut 3 bases from V and 4 bases from J, with 14 bases between.

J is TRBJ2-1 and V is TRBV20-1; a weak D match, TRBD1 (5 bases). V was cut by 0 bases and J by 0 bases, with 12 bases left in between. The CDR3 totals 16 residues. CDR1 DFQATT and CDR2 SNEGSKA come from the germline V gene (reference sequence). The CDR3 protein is CSARDRTGSSYNEQFF. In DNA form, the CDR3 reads TGCAGTGCTAGAGATCGAACAGGCAGCTCCTACAATGAGCAGTTCTTC.